The entry below gives a single TCR beta chain sequence along with its context. These data originate in a study of cytotoxic CD8 clonotypes in ibrutinib-treated CLL. Assay used: immunoSEQ multiplex PCR; TCRdb lists only in-frame clones, some missing. This repertoire shows about 300,000 clones, about 64% found once; its top ten account for around 6.5%. The V end was cut by 2 bases, the J end by 11 bases, with 14 bases between. The CDR3 runs 12 residues. From germline, CDR1 is SGHDT and CDR2 YYEEEE. Sequencing used PBMCs, obtained after 36 months of ibrutinib treatment. This TCR was sampled from a human donor with chronic lymphocytic leukemia. The V call is TRBV5-6, the J call TRBJ2-7; a weak D match, TRBD1 (6 bases). This CDR3 is CASSFGTGFKYF. The CDR3 nucleotides are TGTGCCAGCAGCTTCGGAACAGGGTTTAAGTACTTC.